This TCR beta chain stems from a study of cytomegalovirus exposure and HLA in healthy donors. The CDR3 runs 17 residues. Germline V gene data show CDR1 as SQVTM and CDR2 as ANQGSEA. Deletions cut 3 bases from V and 0 bases from J, with 18 bases between. Researchers ran the PCR with 60 Vbeta and 13 Jbeta primers. Original methodology: Among the unique TCR beta chains that a later analysis counted, about 84 million in all, some 10 million were shared. Sequencing was performed with immunoSEQ multiplex PCR; in TCRdb, only in-frame clones are kept and a portion is missing. Clonal size and the V and J genes are those of that table, whereas D and trimming came from the DNA. The sample has some 150,000 clones, around nine tenths seen once. Turning to this clone: Its matching antigen is unknown.

Study-level findings and limits: A later analysis linked a missense DCLRE1C variant to TCR beta V- and J-gene trimming. Confirmation was obtained in vitro that a few CMV-associated chains are specific for CMV antigens.

This sequence was found in a woman aged 30 to 39 in good health and CMV-seronegative. The sequencing sample was made of PBMCs. The J gene is TRBJ1-5, the V gene TRBV29-1, with a tentative D call TRBD1 (6 bases). CDR3 in amino acids: CSVDLGDNLYSNQPQHF. CDR3 bases: TGCAGCGTTGACTTAGGGGACAATCTTTATAGCAATCAGCCCCAGCATTTT.